Listed below are T cell receptor beta chains from one sample, sequenced in a study of T-cell reconstitution after alpha-beta-depleted transplantation in children. TCRdb reanalysed the PCR reads using MiXCR and keeps one entry per CDR3 protein. The sample holds approximately 230,000 distinct CDR3 sequences, 20% to 30% seen once. Sequencing used PBMCs, obtained before TCRalphabeta/CD19-depleted stem cell transplant. All receptors derive from a girl aged 2-10 years with Fanconi anemia, due to receive a stem cell transplant. CDR3s include the opening cysteine and the closing phenylalanine or tryptophan. The order of the fields is V gene, clone size, D gene, J gene, CDR3 DNA, CDR3 protein. D genes are given only for firm matches. Size tells how often a clone was seen (once, few, many) or the class of an expanded clone, and some rows leave it out.

>TRBV5-1|many|TRBD2|TRBJ2-7
TGCGCCAGCAGCTTACAGAGCCGACTAGCGGGGCCGGGGGAGCAGTACTTC
CASSLQSRLAGPGEQYF
>TRBV20-1|NA|TRBD1|TRBJ1-2
TGCAGTGCTAGAGACGACAGGGGCAATGGCTACACCTTC
CSARDDRGNGYTF
>TRBV28|few|NA|TRBJ1-5
TGTGCCAGCAGGGTGGTCGGGCCCCAGCATTTT
CASRVVGPQHF
>TRBV20-1|NA|NA|TRBJ1-1
TGCAGTGCTACCAGAAACAGGGCCCTGGGCACTGAAGCTTTCTTT
CSATRNRALGTEAFF
>TRBV20-1|many|NA|TRBJ2-1
TGCAGTGCTAGAGGGCTGGATGCCCACTCCTACAATGAGCAGTTCTTC
CSARGLDAHSYNEQFF
>TRBV20-1|many|NA|TRBJ2-1
TGCAGTGCGGTAGCGGTACGCGATTACAATGAGCAGTTCTTC
CSAVAVRDYNEQFF
>TRBV11-2|NA|NA|TRBJ2-1
TGTGCCAGCAGCTTAGATCGAAGCGGGCTAGAGCAGTTCTTC
CASSLDRSGLEQFF
>TRBV20-1|many|TRBD2|TRBJ2-1
TGCAGTGCTAGAGAGCCTAGCGGGGAGTACAATGAGCAGTTCTTC
CSAREPSGEYNEQFF
>TRBV9|NA|NA|TRBJ2-3
TGTGCCAGCAGCGTAGATCGGGTGAACACAGATACGCAGTATTTT
CASSVDRVNTDTQYF
>TRBV2|NA|TRBD2|TRBJ2-5
TGTGCCAGCAGCGCTAGCGGGGAAGAGACCCAGTACTTC
CASSASGEETQYF
>TRBV27|NA|NA|TRBJ2-3
TGTGCCAGCAGTCATCGGGCAGGCGCAGATACGCAGTATTTT
CASSHRAGADTQYF
>TRBV12-3/TRBV12-4|many|NA|TRBJ2-1
TGTGCCAGCAGTTTCCAACTCGACTCCTACAATGAGCAGTTCTTC
CASSFQLDSYNEQFF
>TRBV7-8|NA|TRBD2|TRBJ2-5
TGTGCCAGCAGCTTATTTACTAGCGGGGGGTCAAAGGAGACCCAGTACTTC
CASSLFTSGGSKETQYF
>TRBV20-1|many|NA|TRBJ1-2
TGCAGTGCTAGAGGGGGCTTAGGTACCAACTATGGCTACACCTTC
CSARGGLGTNYGYTF
>TRBV5-1|many|NA|TRBJ2-3
TGCGCCAGCAGCTTGGGAGGCAACGCAGATACGCAGTATTTT
CASSLGGNADTQYF
>TRBV10-3|NA|NA|TRBJ2-4
TGTGCCATCAGTGACGGCAAAAACATTCAGTACTTC
CAISDGKNIQYF
>TRBV7-2|many|TRBD1|TRBJ1-1
TGTGCCAGCAGCCGAGAGGGGGCGAGGGAAGCTTTCTTT
CASSREGAREAFF
>TRBV5-1|NA|NA|TRBJ2-1
TGCGCCAGCAGCTTGGAGGCAGGGAGGTCCTACAATGAGCAGTTCTTC
CASSLEAGRSYNEQFF
>TRBV5-1|many|NA|TRBJ1-1
TGCGCCAGCAGCCCCGTTTCCAACACTGAAGCTTTCTTT
CASSPVSNTEAFF
>TRBV11-2|NA|NA|TRBJ2-3
TGTGCCAGCAGCTTGACCCCTCGTGGGGGGGGGCACACAGATACGCAGTATTTT
CASSLTPRGGGHTDTQYF
>TRBV7-2|few|TRBD2|TRBJ2-5
TGTGCCAGCAGCTTTAGCGGGGGGGAGACCCAGTACTTC
CASSFSGGETQYF
>TRBV29-1|many|TRBD1|TRBJ2-7
TGCAGCGCCAAGACAGGGGTAGGCTACGAGCAGTACTTC
CSAKTGVGYEQYF
>TRBV29-1|many|NA|TRBJ2-1
TGCAGCGCCGGTCGTCAGGGAGGCGGCAATGAGCAGTTCTTC
CSAGRQGGGNEQFF
>TRBV4-2|NA|NA|TRBJ1-1
TGTGCCAGCAGCCTCGGACGGATGAACACTGAAGCTTTCTTT
CASSLGRMNTEAFF
>TRBV20-1|NA|TRBD2|TRBJ2-1
TGCAGTGCCTACGGACTAGCGGGAGGGCACAATGAGCAGTTCTTC
CSAYGLAGGHNEQFF
>TRBV7-3|many|TRBD2|TRBJ2-2
TGTGCCAGCAGCCTTAGCGGGTCCACCGGGGAGCTGTTTTTT
CASSLSGSTGELFF
>TRBV20-1|NA|NA|TRBJ2-5
TGCAGTGCGGACGAAGCTACAGGGCAGGAGACCCAGTACTTC
CSADEATGQETQYF
>TRBV29-1|NA|TRBD1|TRBJ1-2
TGCAGCGTCCAGACAGGGGATCGTCGGGGCTACACCTTC
CSVQTGDRRGYTF
>TRBV21-1|NA|NA|TRBJ2-7
TGTGCCAGCAGCAAAGCGCTGGGGGCAGCCTACGAGCAGTACTTC
CASSKALGAAYEQYF